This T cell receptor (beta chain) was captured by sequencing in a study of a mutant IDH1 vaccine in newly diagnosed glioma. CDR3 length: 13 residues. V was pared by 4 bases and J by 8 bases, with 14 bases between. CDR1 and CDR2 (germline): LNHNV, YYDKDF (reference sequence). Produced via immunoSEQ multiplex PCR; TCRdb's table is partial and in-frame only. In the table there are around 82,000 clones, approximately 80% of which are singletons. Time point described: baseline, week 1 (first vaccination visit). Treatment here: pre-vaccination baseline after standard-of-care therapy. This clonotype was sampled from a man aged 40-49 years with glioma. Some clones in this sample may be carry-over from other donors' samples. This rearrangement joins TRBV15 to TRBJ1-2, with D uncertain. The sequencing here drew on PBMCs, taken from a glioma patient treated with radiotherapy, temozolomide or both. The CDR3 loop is CATSIRTTGGYTF. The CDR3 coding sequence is TGTGCCACCAGCATCAGAACCACGGGAGGCTACACCTTC.